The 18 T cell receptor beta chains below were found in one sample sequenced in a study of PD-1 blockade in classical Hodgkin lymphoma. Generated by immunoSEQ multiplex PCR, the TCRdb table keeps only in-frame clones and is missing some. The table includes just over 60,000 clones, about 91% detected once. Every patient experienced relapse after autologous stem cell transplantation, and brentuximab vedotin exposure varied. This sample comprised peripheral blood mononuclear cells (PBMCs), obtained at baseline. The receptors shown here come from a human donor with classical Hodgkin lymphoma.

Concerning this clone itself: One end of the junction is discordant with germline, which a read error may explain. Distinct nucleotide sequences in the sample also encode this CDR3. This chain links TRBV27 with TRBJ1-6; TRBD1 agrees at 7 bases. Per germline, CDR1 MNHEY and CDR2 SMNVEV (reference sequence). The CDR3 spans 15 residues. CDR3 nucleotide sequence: TGCGCCAGCAGTCCGAGGGGGCGGCTATATTCACCCCTCCACTTT. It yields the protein CASSPRGRLYSPLHF.

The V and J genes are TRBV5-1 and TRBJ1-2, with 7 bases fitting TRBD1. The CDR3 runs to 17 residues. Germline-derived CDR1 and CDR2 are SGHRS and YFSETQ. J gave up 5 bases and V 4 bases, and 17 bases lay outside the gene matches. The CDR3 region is CASSEQGYPTGVYGYTF. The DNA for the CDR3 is TGCGCCAGCAGCGAACAGGGCTATCCTACAGGGGTGTATGGCTACACCTTC. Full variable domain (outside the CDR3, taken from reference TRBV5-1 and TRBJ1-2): KAGVTQTPRYLIKTRGQQVTLSCSPISGHRSVSWYQQTPGQGLQFLFEYFSETQRNKGNFPGRFSGRQFSNSRSEMNVSTLELGDSALYLCASSEQGYPTGVYGYTFGSGTRLTVV.

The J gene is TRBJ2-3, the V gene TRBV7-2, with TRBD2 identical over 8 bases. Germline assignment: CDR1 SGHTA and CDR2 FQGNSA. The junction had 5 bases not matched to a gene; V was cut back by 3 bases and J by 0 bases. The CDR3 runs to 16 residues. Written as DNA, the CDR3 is TGTGCCAGCAGCTTCACTAGCGGAACTAGCACAGATACGCAGTATTTT. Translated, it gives CASSFTSGTSTDTQYF. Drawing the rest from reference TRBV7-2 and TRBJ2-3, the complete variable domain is GAGVSQSPSNKVTEKGKDVELRCDPISGHTALYWYRQSLGQGLEFLIYFQGNSAPDKSGLPSDRFSAERTGGSVSTLTIQRTQQEDSAVYLCASSFTSGTSTDTQYFGPGTRLTVL.

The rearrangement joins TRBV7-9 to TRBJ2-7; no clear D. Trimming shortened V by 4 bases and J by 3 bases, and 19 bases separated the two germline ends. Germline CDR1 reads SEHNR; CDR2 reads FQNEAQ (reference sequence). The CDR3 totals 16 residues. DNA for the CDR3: TGTGCCAGCAGCTCAACGGACCCTGGGCGAGGCTACGAGCAGTACTTC. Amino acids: CASSSTDPGRGYEQYF. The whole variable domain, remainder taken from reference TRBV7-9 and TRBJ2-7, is DTGVSQNPRHKITKRGQNVTFRCDPISEHNRLYWYRQTLGQGPEFLTYFQNEAQLEKSRLLSDRFSAERPKGSFSTLEIQRTEQGDSAMYLCASSSTDPGRGYEQYFGPGTRLTVT.

The CDR3 nucleotides read TGTGCCAGCTTACCTAGCGGGAGTAATGAGCAGTTCTTC. Translated: CASLPSGSNEQFF. This chain joins TRBV4-2 and TRBJ2-1, with 10 nucleotides matching TRBD2. From germline, CDR1 is LGHNA and CDR2 YNFKEQ. J was trimmed by 7 bases and V by 8 bases; bases with no gene match: 5. CDR3 length equals 13 residues.

CDR3 DNA: TGTGCCAGCAGCGTAGGGCGGGGGGGCAGCGAGCAGTACTTC. Translating it yields CASSVGRGGSEQYF. V and J are TRBV9 and TRBJ2-7; TRBD2 matches 9 bases. CDR1 and CDR2 (germline): SGDLS, YYNGEE. V dropped 0 bases and J dropped 6; count of bases not matched to a gene: 4. The CDR3 contains 14 residues.

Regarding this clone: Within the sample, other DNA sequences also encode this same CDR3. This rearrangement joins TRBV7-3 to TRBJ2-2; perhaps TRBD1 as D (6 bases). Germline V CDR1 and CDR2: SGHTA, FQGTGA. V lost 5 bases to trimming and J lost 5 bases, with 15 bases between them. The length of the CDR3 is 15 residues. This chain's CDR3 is CASSLQGGGTGELFF. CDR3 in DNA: TGTGCCAGCAGCCTACAGGGTGGCGGGACCGGGGAGCTGTTTTTT.

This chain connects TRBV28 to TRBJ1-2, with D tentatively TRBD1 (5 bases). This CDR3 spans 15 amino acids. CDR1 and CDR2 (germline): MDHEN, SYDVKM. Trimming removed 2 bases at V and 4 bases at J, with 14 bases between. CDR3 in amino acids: CASSLDQPGFYGYTF. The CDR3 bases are TGTGCCAGCAGTTTAGATCAACCAGGGTTCTATGGCTACACCTTC.

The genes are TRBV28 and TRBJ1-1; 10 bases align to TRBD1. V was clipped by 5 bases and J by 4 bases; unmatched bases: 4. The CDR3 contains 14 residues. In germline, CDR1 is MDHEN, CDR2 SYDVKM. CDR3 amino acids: CASSRTGGTTEAFF. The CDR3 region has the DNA TGTGCCAGCAGTCGGACAGGGGGGACCACTGAAGCTTTCTTT.

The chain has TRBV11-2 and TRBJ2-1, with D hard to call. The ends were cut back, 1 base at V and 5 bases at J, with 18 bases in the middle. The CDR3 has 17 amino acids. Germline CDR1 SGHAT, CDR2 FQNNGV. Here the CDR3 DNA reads TGTGCCAGCAGCTTAGTACGTCCGTGGGCCGTGGACAATGAGCAGTTCTTC. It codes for CASSLVRPWAVDNEQFF.

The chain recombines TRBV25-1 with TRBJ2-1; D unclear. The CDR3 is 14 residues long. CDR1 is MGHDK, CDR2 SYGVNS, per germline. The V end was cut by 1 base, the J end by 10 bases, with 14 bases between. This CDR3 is CASSELEGHWEQFF. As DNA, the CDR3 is TGTGCCAGCAGTGAATTGGAAGGGCATTGGGAGCAGTTCTTC. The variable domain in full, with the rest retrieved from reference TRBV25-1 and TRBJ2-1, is EADIYQTPRYLVIGTGKKITLECSQTMGHDKMYWYQQDPGMELHLIHYSYGVNSTEKGDLSSESTVSRIRTEHFPLTLESARPSHTSQYLCASSELEGHWEQFFGPGTRLTVL.

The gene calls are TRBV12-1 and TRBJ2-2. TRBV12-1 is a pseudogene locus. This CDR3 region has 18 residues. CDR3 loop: CASTPWAWGPPPTGELFF. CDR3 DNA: TGTGCCAGCACCCCTTGGGCCTGGGGACCCCCCCCCACCGGGGAGCTGTTTTTT.

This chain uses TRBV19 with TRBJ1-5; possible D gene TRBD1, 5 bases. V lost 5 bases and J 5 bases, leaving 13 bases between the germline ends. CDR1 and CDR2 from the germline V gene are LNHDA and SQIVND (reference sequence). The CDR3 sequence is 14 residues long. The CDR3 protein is CASSPPGGYQPQHF. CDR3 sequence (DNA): TGTGCCAGTAGTCCCCCCGGGGGGTATCAGCCCCAGCATTTT.

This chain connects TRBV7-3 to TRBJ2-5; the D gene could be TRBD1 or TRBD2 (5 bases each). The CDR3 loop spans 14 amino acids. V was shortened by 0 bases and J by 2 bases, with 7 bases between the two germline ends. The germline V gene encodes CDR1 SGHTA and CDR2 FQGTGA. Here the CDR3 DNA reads TGTGCCAGCAGCTTAACGGGACGGCAAGAGACCCAGTACTTC. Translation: CASSLTGRQETQYF.

CDR3 in amino acids: CASSSDEQPQHF. CDR3 DNA sequence: TGTGCCAGTAGTTCTGACGAGCAGCCCCAGCATTTT. V is TRBV19 and J is TRBJ1-5; D gene unclear. This CDR3 contains 12 residues. V shed 5 bases and J shed 7 bases, with 9 bases lying between them. Germline values: CDR1 LNHDA, CDR2 SQIVND (reference sequence).

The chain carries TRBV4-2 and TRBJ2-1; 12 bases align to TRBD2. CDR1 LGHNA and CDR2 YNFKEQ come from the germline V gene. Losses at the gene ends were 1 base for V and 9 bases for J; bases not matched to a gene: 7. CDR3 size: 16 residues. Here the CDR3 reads CASSQGLAGGPFEQFF. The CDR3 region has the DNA TGTGCCAGCAGCCAAGGTCTAGCGGGGGGGCCCTTTGAGCAGTTCTTC.

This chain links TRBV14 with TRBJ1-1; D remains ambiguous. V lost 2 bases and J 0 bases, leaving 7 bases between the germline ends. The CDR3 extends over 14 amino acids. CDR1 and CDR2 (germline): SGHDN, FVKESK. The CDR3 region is CASSQTSLNTEAFF. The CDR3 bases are TGTGCCAGCAGCCAAACAAGTCTGAACACTGAAGCTTTCTTT.

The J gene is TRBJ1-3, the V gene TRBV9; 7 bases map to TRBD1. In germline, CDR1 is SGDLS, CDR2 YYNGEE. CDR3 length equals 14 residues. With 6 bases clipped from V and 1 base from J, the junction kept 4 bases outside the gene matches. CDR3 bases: TGTGCCAGCACCGCAGGGGGATCTGGAAACACCATATATTTT. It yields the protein CASTAGGSGNTIYF.